The 27 T cell receptor beta chains below all came from one sample that was sequenced in a study of T cell responses to AZD1222 COVID-19 vaccine. The repertoire was sequenced with immunoSEQ multiplex PCR; TCRdb's copy has only in-frame clones and lacks some. The table shows 200,000 to 250,000 clones, with about 93% occurring only once. The material sequenced was peripheral blood, taken on day 0 of MenACWY control vaccination. The source of these receptors is an adult in good health.

The chain is built from TRBV5-1 and TRBJ2-1; possibly TRBD1 for D (6 bases). The ends were cut back, 3 bases at V and 5 bases at J, with 15 bases in the middle. The CDR3 runs to 15 residues. CDR1 is SGHRS and CDR2 is YFSETQ in the germline V gene. The CDR3, as DNA: TGCGCCAGCAGCTATGACAGGAGTTGGGACAATGAGCAGTTCTTC. This gives the protein CASSYDRSWDNEQFF.

V is TRBV19 and J is TRBJ1-4; no clear D. V lost 5 bases and J 0 bases, leaving 7 bases between the germline ends. Germline V gene data show CDR1 as LNHDA and CDR2 as SQIVND (reference sequence). This CDR3 contains 14 residues. This chain's CDR3 is CASSGFPTNEKLFF. The CDR3 DNA follows: TGTGCCAGTAGTGGGTTCCCAACTAATGAAAAACTGTTTTTT.

The rearrangement links TRBV3-1 (or the pseudogene TRBV3-2) to TRBJ1-5; possibly TRBD1 for D (6 bases). Trimming removed 7 bases at V and 2 bases at J, with 9 bases between. The CDR3 sequence is 13 residues long. CDR1 is LGHDT, CDR2 YNNKEL, per germline (reference sequence). CDR3 in DNA: TGTGCCAGCAAGTACAGGGGCAATCAGCCCCAGCATTTT. Amino acid sequence: CASKYRGNQPQHF.

CDR3 bases: TGTGCCAGCAGTTACTCGTCCTACGAGCAGTACTTC. This sequence encodes CASSYSSYEQYF. V usage is TRBV6-2 or TRBV6-3 and J usage is TRBJ2-7, with D uncertain. The V end was cut by 0 bases, the J end by 1 base, with 1 base between. This CDR3 comprises 12 residues. From germline, CDR1 is MNHEY and CDR2 SVGEGT.

The chain is built from TRBV27 and TRBJ1-1, with 8 bases lining up with TRBD1. Germline V gene sequence: CDR1 MNHEY, CDR2 SMNVEV (reference sequence). After removal of 6 bases from V and 3 bases from J, the junction contained 15 bases not matched to a gene. CDR3 size: 17 residues. The chain's CDR3 is CASSLLRTGFKDTEAFF. The CDR3, as DNA: TGTGCCAGCAGCCTTCTAAGGACAGGGTTTAAGGACACTGAAGCTTTCTTT.

In DNA, the CDR3 is TGTGCCAGCAGTCGATACCGAGTACTCGAAGAGACCCAGTACTTC. This codes for CASSRYRVLEETQYF. The chain employs TRBV6-6 and TRBJ2-5; D is undetermined. This CDR3 has 15 residues. Germline assignment: CDR1 MNHNY and CDR2 SVGAGI (reference sequence). Trimming took 5 bases from V and 3 from J, leaving 16 bases between them.

The chain carries TRBV12-3 or TRBV12-4 and TRBJ2-7; weak D call: TRBD1 (5 bases). With 6 bases removed from V and 6 bases from J, the gap between germline ends came to 9 bases. The CDR3 spans 11 residues. The CDR3 bases are TGTGCCAGCAGCGCAGGGCCCGAGCAGTACTTC. This translates into CASSAGPEQYF.

In this sample, this clone turned up once. The rearrangement joins TRBV11-2 to TRBJ1-6; 8 bases align to TRBD1. Germline V gene lookup returns CDR1 SGHAT and CDR2 FQNNGV. J gave up 8 bases and V 5 bases, and 8 bases lay outside the gene matches. The CDR3 is 15 amino acids. The DNA for the CDR3 is TGTGCCAGCAGCCTTCTCGGACAGGGACATTCACCCCTCCACTTT. Translating gives CASSLLGQGHSPLHF.

The genes are TRBV19 and TRBJ2-1; D gene uncertain. This CDR3 has 12 amino acids. The V and J ends lost 7 bases and 10 bases respectively, with 14 bases between them. The V gene's germline CDR1 is LNHDA and CDR2 SQIVND (reference sequence). CDR3 protein: CASTPGRNEQFF. CDR3 coding DNA: TGTGCCAGTACCCCAGGCAGGAACGAGCAGTTCTTC.

This chain joins TRBV24-1 and TRBJ2-1, with D possibly matching TRBD2 (5 bases). Germline-derived CDR1 and CDR2 are KGHDR and SFDVKD. With 0 bases removed from V and 8 bases from J, the gap between germline ends came to 13 bases. The CDR3 has 15 amino acids. CDR3 nucleotides: TGTGCCACCAGTGATTTGCAGACGGGAAGCTATGAGCAGTTCTTC. Translation gives CATSDLQTGSYEQFF.

The chain carries TRBV4-3 and TRBJ1-3; 7 bases agree with TRBD1. Germline trimming cut 0 bases from V and 0 bases from J; bases unmatched to any gene: 8. The CDR3 extends over 18 amino acids. Germline CDR1 LGHNA, CDR2 YSLEER. CDR3 bases: TGCGCCAGCAGCCAAGATATTGGACAGGTAGTCTCTGGAAACACCATATATTTT. Its translation: CASSQDIGQVVSGNTIYF.

The CDR3 spells CASSLGGRTATNEKLFF. The DNA for the CDR3 is TGCGCCAGCAGCTTGGGTGGCAGGACTGCAACTAATGAAAAACTGTTTTTT. This chain connects TRBV5-1 to TRBJ1-4; D is ambiguous. This CDR3 has 17 residues. From germline, CDR1 is SGHRS and CDR2 YFSETQ. V gave up 0 bases and J gave up 0 bases, with 12 bases separating them.

The chain uses TRBV5-4 and TRBJ1-5; 7 bases are shared with TRBD1. CDR1 and CDR2 from the germline V gene are SGHNT and YYREEE (reference sequence). The trim removed 0 bases at V and 1 base at J, leaving 1 base unmatched. The CDR3 is 15 residues long. The CDR3 here is CASSLGQGSNQPQHF. DNA for the CDR3: TGTGCCAGCAGCTTGGGACAGGGCAGCAATCAGCCCCAGCATTTT.

This clone showed up just once. V gene TRBV3-1 (or the pseudogene TRBV3-2) combines with J gene TRBJ2-1, with D perhaps matching TRBD2 (6 bases). This CDR3 has 14 residues. V was pared by 4 bases and J by 2 bases, with 9 bases between. Per the germline V gene, CDR1 is LGHDT and CDR2 is YNNKEL (reference sequence). CDR3: CASSPQRAYNEQFF. As DNA, the CDR3 is TGTGCCAGCAGCCCCCAGCGGGCCTACAATGAGCAGTTCTTC.

This sequence joins TRBV6-5 and TRBJ1-3; D is possibly TRBD1 (5 bases). CDR3 length equals 15 residues. Germline CDR1 and CDR2: MNHEY and SVGAGI. Deletions cut 6 bases from V and 8 bases from J, with 20 bases between. CDR3 in DNA: TGTGCCAGCAGCCCAGGTGGGACGTCCGGGCACACCATATATTTT. Amino acids: CASSPGGTSGHTIYF.

V gene TRBV24-1 combines with J gene TRBJ2-1; TRBD1 might be the D (5 bases). V lost 4 bases, J lost 0 bases, and 9 bases lay in between. The CDR3 has 15 residues. The germline V gene encodes CDR1 KGHDR and CDR2 SFDVKD. The CDR3 protein is CATSDRDSSYNEQFF. The CDR3 DNA reads TGTGCCACCAGTGACAGAGACAGCTCCTACAATGAGCAGTTCTTC.

This chain connects TRBV19 to TRBJ2-2; weak D call: TRBD1 (5 bases). With 7 bases removed from V and 1 base from J, the gap between germline ends came to 13 bases. CDR3 length: 15 amino acids. Germline V gives CDR1 LNHDA, CDR2 SQIVND (reference sequence). This CDR3 reads CASTLGLVNTGELFF. In DNA, the CDR3 is TGTGCCAGTACTTTGGGGCTGGTGAACACCGGGGAGCTGTTTTTT.

The chain carries TRBV5-4 and TRBJ1-1; D is undetermined. This CDR3 spans 15 amino acids. Germline V gene data show CDR1 as SGHNT and CDR2 as YYREEE (reference sequence). V lost 0 bases, J lost 4 bases, and 13 bases lay in between. The CDR3 region is CASSLGSHVTTEAFF. DNA of the CDR3: TGTGCCAGCAGCTTGGGTTCCCATGTCACCACTGAAGCTTTCTTT.

The chain combines TRBV27 with TRBJ2-3; D may be TRBD1 (6 bases). The germline V gene encodes CDR1 MNHEY and CDR2 SMNVEV (reference sequence). With 0 bases removed from V and 0 bases from J, the gap between germline ends came to 16 bases. CDR3 length: 18 residues. This CDR3 reads CASSLSKRGTASTDTQYF. CDR3 nucleotides: TGTGCCAGCAGTTTATCGAAGAGGGGGACGGCTAGCACAGATACGCAGTATTTT.

This chain uses TRBV5-8 with TRBJ1-5; the match to TRBD1 covers 10 bases. The trim removed 0 bases at V and 7 bases at J, leaving 4 bases unmatched. In germline, CDR1 is SGHTS, CDR2 YDEGEE. CDR3 length equals 15 residues. The CDR3 sequence is CASSLGQGALQPQHF. Written as DNA, the CDR3 is TGTGCCAGCAGCTTGGGACAGGGGGCTCTGCAGCCCCAGCATTTT.

V and J are TRBV28 and TRBJ1-3; 9 bases fit TRBD1. The CDR3 spans 14 residues. The germline V gene has CDR1 MDHEN and CDR2 SYDVKM. V trimming: 6 bases; J trimming: 5 bases; junction bases outside the gene matches: 5. The CDR3 DNA follows: TGTGCCAGCAGGAAAGGACAGGGGAGAAACACCATATATTTT. This codes for CASRKGQGRNTIYF.

In this sample, this clone turned up a few times. The chain couples TRBV7-2 to TRBJ1-3; 8 bases are shared with TRBD1. V was clipped by 0 bases and J by 4 bases; unmatched bases: 2. The germline gives CDR1 SGHTA, CDR2 FQGNSA. There are 15 residues in the CDR3. CDR3 bases: TGTGCCAGCAGCTTAGCCAGGGGGCTCGGAAACACCATATATTTT. Translated: CASSLARGLGNTIYF.

The chain recombines TRBV28 with TRBJ1-5, with TRBD1 matching 7 bases. The V gene's germline CDR1 is MDHEN and CDR2 SYDVKM. The V gene end was trimmed by 7 bases and the J gene end by 2 bases; junction bases not matched to a gene: 8. This CDR3 spans 15 amino acids. This chain's CDR3 is CASTPHGQGNQPQHF. CDR3 nucleotide sequence: TGTGCCAGCACCCCCCACGGACAGGGCAATCAGCCCCAGCATTTT.

This sequence joins TRBV6-5 and TRBJ1-1; D not resolved. Per the germline V gene, CDR1 is MNHEY and CDR2 is SVGAGI. The CDR3 spans 14 residues. V dropped 6 bases and J dropped 1 base, with 12 bases sitting between them. As DNA, the CDR3 is TGTGCCAGCAGGGCAGGCAGAGAGAACACTGAAGCTTTCTTT. This codes for CASRAGRENTEAFF.

This sequence joins TRBV5-4 and TRBJ2-2; 8 positions agree with TRBD2. The CDR3 loop spans 15 amino acids. J lost 1 base, V lost 3 bases, and 2 bases had no gene match. CDR1 is SGHNT and CDR2 is YYREEE in the germline V gene (reference sequence). CDR3 coding DNA: TGTGCCAGCAGCTCGCTAGCGGGGAACACCGGGGAGCTGTTTTTT. Translation gives CASSSLAGNTGELFF.

This chain links TRBV30 with TRBJ2-3; the D is unclear. This CDR3 comprises 12 residues. The V and J ends lost 0 bases and 5 bases respectively, with 6 bases between them. Germline CDR1 is GTSNPN and CDR2 is SVGIG (reference sequence). CDR3 in amino acids: CAWSVFRDTQYF. Here the CDR3 DNA reads TGTGCCTGGAGTGTCTTTCGAGATACGCAGTATTTT.

Concerning this clone itself: This CDR3 is also generated by other DNA sequences in the sample. J is TRBJ2-7 and V is TRBV12-3 or TRBV12-4; D not certain. The CDR3 sequence is 11 residues long. The germline V and J ends were trimmed by 3 bases and 3 bases, with 3 bases remaining between them. In DNA form, the CDR3 reads TGTGCCAGCAGTTTCAGCTACGAGCAGTACTTC. Translation: CASSFSYEQYF.